A single sample is the source of the 13 T cell receptor beta chains below, sequenced in a study of OX40 agonist ivuxolimab in advanced cancers. Clones were read by immunoSEQ multiplex PCR, and TCRdb kept only the in-frame ones, dropping some. This sample carries approximately 69,000 clones, around 89% of them seen once, and the ten largest clones take 8% to 11%. This specimen was CD4+ or CD8+ T cells sorted from blood, taken in a trial of the OX40 agonist ivuxolimab. These TCRs come from an adult with an advanced solid tumor such as melanoma, head and neck, liver or kidney cancer.

In nucleotides, the CDR3 is TGTGCCAGCTCACCAATTTATAACCAAGAGACCCAGTACTTC. As protein: CASSPIYNQETQYF. The V call is TRBV18, the J call TRBJ2-5; D remains ambiguous. This CDR3 contains 14 residues. Germline CDR1 KGHSH, CDR2 LQKENI. Trimming removed 2 bases at V and 0 bases at J, with 7 bases between.

With respect to this clone: One end of the junction does not line up with germline, which may come from a read error. CDR3 in amino acids: CASSSDRQETQYF. The CDR3 region has the DNA TGTGCTAGCAGCTCTGACAGACAAGAGACCCAGTACTTC. The genes are TRBV7-7 and TRBJ2-5, with a tentative D call TRBD1 (5 bases). Germline assignment: CDR1 SSHAT and CDR2 FNYEAQ (reference sequence). This CDR3 has 13 residues. The full variable domain, with the rest looked up from reference TRBV7-7 and TRBJ2-5, is GAGVSQSPRYKVTKRGQDVTLRCDPISSHATLYWYQQALGQGPEFLTYFNYEAQPDKSGLPSDRFSAERPEGSISTLTIQRTEQRDSAMYRCASSSDRQETQYFGPGTRLLVL.

The chain recombines TRBV19 with TRBJ1-2, with D possibly matching TRBD1 (6 bases). The CDR3 is made up of 18 amino acids. V lost 6 bases and J lost 1, with 24 bases in between. Germline-derived CDR1 and CDR2 are LNHDA and SQIVND (reference sequence). The CDR3 loop reads CASSSQTTRGIINYGYTF. CDR3 nucleotide sequence: TGTGCCAGTAGCAGTCAGACTACTAGGGGGATAATTAACTATGGCTACACCTTC.

The V call is TRBV15, the J call TRBJ1-4; 8 nucleotides match TRBD1. This CDR3 has 15 residues. J lost 7 bases, V lost 0 bases, and 4 bases had no gene match. The germline CDR1 and CDR2 sequences are LNHNV and YYDKDF (reference sequence). This CDR3 reads CATSREWGTGEKLFF. CDR3 coding DNA: TGTGCCACCAGCAGAGAGTGGGGGACAGGTGAAAAACTGTTTTTT.

The V gene is TRBV19, the J gene TRBJ2-5; TRBD1 might be the D (5 bases). Per the germline V gene, CDR1 is LNHDA and CDR2 is SQIVND (reference sequence). The V gene lost 1 base and the J gene lost 5 bases, with 11 bases spanning the gap. The CDR3 is made up of 14 amino acids. The CDR3 is CASSIAGARETQYF. In nucleotides, the CDR3 is TGTGCCAGTAGTATAGCTGGGGCTCGGGAGACCCAGTACTTC.

The V call is TRBV6-1, the J call TRBJ2-7, with D possibly being TRBD1 or TRBD2 (7 bases each). The V gene's germline CDR1 is MNHNS and CDR2 SASEGT. The CDR3 contains 14 residues. The ends were cut back, 2 bases at V and 4 bases at J, with 12 bases in the middle. CDR3 nucleotide sequence: TGTGCCAGCAGTGAACGGCAGGGGGGGTACGAGCAGTACTTC. This gives the protein CASSERQGGYEQYF.

V is TRBV5-4 and J is TRBJ2-1; TRBD1 matches 11 bases. The CDR3 spans 15 residues. V lost 2 bases, J lost 6 bases, and 4 bases stayed unmatched. Germline V gene sequence: CDR1 SGHNT, CDR2 YYREEE (reference sequence). The CDR3 region has the DNA TGTGCCAGCAGCTTTTTGGGGACAGGGGGCAATGAGCAGTTCTTC. It codes for CASSFLGTGGNEQFF. Full variable domain (missing parts from reference TRBV5-4 and TRBJ2-1): ETGVTQSPTHLIKTRGQQVTLRCSSQSGHNTVSWYQQALGQGPQFIFQYYREEENGRGNFPPRFSGLQFPNYSSELNVNALELDDSALYLCASSFLGTGGNEQFFGPGTRLTVL.

The chain is built from TRBV6-1 and TRBJ2-1, with 9 positions matching TRBD2. The V gene's germline CDR1 is MNHNS and CDR2 SASEGT. The length of the CDR3 is 14 residues. Losses at the gene ends were 6 bases for V and 8 bases for J; bases not matched to a gene: 8. CDR3 coding DNA: TGTGCCAGCAGGTATGCTAGCGGGAATCATGAGCAGTTCTTC. Protein sequence: CASRYASGNHEQFF.

V gene TRBV28 combines with J gene TRBJ1-5; D call uncertain. The CDR3 spans 12 residues. Germline CDR1 reads MDHEN; CDR2 reads SYDVKM. The V and J ends lost 3 bases and 6 bases respectively, with 6 bases between them. Here the CDR3 DNA reads TGTGCCAGCAGTTTCTTTTCTCAGCCCCAGCATTTT. Its protein is CASSFFSQPQHF.

The rearrangement uses TRBV7-2 and TRBJ2-7, with 12 positions matching TRBD2. Germline V lookup: CDR1 SGHTA, CDR2 FQGNSA. V lost 4 bases and J lost 3; bases outside the gene matches: 7. This CDR3 spans 16 amino acids. The CDR3 bases are TGTGCCAGCAGCTCCCCGACTAGCGGGAGTGTCTACGAGCAGTACTTC. Protein product: CASSSPTSGSVYEQYF.

The chain couples TRBV28 to TRBJ1-1; D might be TRBD1 (5 bases). CDR1 MDHEN and CDR2 SYDVKM come from the germline V gene. The length of the CDR3 is 15 residues. With 1 base removed from V and 4 bases from J, the gap between germline ends came to 13 bases. The CDR3 nucleotides are TGTGCCAGCAGTTTATTTGCGGGGGGGGGCACTGAAGCTTTCTTT. Amino acid sequence: CASSLFAGGGTEAFF.

The chain employs TRBV5-5 and TRBJ2-2, with D tentatively TRBD1 (5 bases). The germline gives CDR1 SGHKS, CDR2 YYEKEE (reference sequence). V was trimmed by 4 bases and J by 6 bases, leaving 10 bases between them. CDR3 size: 13 residues. CDR3 nucleotide sequence: TGTGCCAGCAGCCAACCAGGGTCCGGGGAGCTGTTTTTT. Translation: CASSQPGSGELFF.

The rearrangement joins TRBV5-1 to TRBJ1-2; the match to TRBD1 covers 7 bases. V trimming: 3 bases; J trimming: 6 bases; junction bases outside the gene matches: 11. Germline assignment: CDR1 SGHRS and CDR2 YFSETQ. The CDR3 sequence is 15 residues long. The CDR3 DNA reads TGCGCCAGCAGCTATACACGGACAGGTGGCAATGGCTACACCTTC. The encoded protein is CASSYTRTGGNGYTF.